These 5 T cell receptor beta chains were sequenced from one sample in a study of T-cell reconstitution after alpha-beta-depleted transplantation in children. The TCRbeta library incorporated unique molecular identifiers. MiXCR, run by TCRdb on the PCR reads, gives a single entry per CDR3 protein. The sample includes 400,000 to 450,000 distinct CDR3 sequences, roughly two fifths seen only once; the top ten take around 29%. The material was PBMCs, obtained before TCRalphabeta/CD19-depleted stem cell transplant. These TCRs come from a girl aged 2 to 9 with aplastic anemia, due to receive a stem cell transplant.

This clonotype was counted at least ten times. The genes are TRBV6-1 and TRBJ2-2, with TRBD1 matching over 7 bases. Germline CDR1 reads MNHNS; CDR2 reads SASEGT. J gave up 4 bases and V 8 bases, and 13 bases lay outside the gene matches. This CDR3 contains 16 residues. CDR3 DNA sequence: TGTGCCAGCGGAACAACAGGGGATCGTCGCACCGGGGAGCTGTTTTTT. Translating gives CASGTTGDRRTGELFF.

This clonotype was recorded at least ten times. The chain combines TRBV20-1 with TRBJ2-4; 10 nucleotides align to TRBD2. The CDR3 contains 15 residues. Per germline, CDR1 DFQATT and CDR2 SNEGSKA (reference sequence). V shed 1 base and J 6 bases; nucleotides not matched to a gene: 6. CDR3 protein: CSARVGTSGANIQYF. Here the CDR3 DNA reads TGCAGTGCTAGAGTAGGCACTAGCGGGGCAAACATTCAGTACTTC.

V usage is TRBV13 and J usage is TRBJ2-3; 8 nucleotides agree with TRBD2. The junction had 8 bases not matched to a gene; V was cut back by 5 bases and J by 4 bases. The V gene's germline CDR1 is PRHDT and CDR2 FYEKMQ (reference sequence). This CDR3 comprises 15 residues. This CDR3 is CASSTGTRMADTQYF. The CDR3 coding sequence is TGTGCCAGCAGCACAGGGACTAGAATGGCAGATACGCAGTATTTT.

This clonotype came up many times. This chain links TRBV9 with TRBJ2-1, with 8 nucleotides matching TRBD2. There are 14 residues in the CDR3. From germline, CDR1 is SGDLS and CDR2 YYNGEE. V lost 2 bases and J lost 8; bases outside the gene matches: 6. The CDR3 spells CASSVRTSSHEQFF. In nucleotides, the CDR3 is TGTGCCAGCAGCGTCCGGACTAGCTCCCATGAGCAGTTCTTC.

The rearrangement links TRBV27 to TRBJ2-7; 12 bases are a match to TRBD2. J gave up 1 base and V 4 bases, and 5 bases lay outside the gene matches. CDR3 length: 16 residues. Germline CDR1 reads MNHEY; CDR2 reads SMNVEV (reference sequence). The CDR3 is CASSSGLAGRSYEQYF. The CDR3, as DNA: TGTGCCAGCAGTTCTGGACTAGCGGGAAGGTCCTACGAGCAGTACTTC.